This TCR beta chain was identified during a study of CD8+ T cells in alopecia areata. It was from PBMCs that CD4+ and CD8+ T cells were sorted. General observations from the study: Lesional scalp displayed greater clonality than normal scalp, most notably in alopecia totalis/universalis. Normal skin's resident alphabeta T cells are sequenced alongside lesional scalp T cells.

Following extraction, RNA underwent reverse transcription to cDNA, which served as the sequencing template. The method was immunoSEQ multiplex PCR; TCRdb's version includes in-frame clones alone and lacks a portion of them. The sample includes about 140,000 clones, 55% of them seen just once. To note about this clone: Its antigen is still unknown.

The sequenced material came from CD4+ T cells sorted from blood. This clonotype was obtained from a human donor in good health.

CDR3 loop: CASRQGNQETQYF. CDR3 bases: TGTGCCAGCAGGCAGGGGAACCAAGAGACCCAGTACTTC. This sequence joins TRBV28 and TRBJ2-5; a weak D match, TRBD1 (6 bases). Germline V gene sequence: CDR1 MDHEN, CDR2 SYDVKM. V gave up 6 bases and J gave up 0 bases, with 8 bases separating them. This CDR3 region has 13 residues.